This record looks at one T cell receptor beta chain sequence and its context. Its antigen remains unknown. CDR3 length: 14 amino acids. V lost 5 bases to trimming and J lost 2 bases, with 13 bases between them. Looked up from germline, CDR1 is MNHEY and CDR2 is SMNVEV (reference sequence). The donors comprised healthy bone marrow donors. This sample is drawn from a study of cytomegalovirus exposure and HLA in healthy donors. Study outcomes and limitations: Listed as cytomegalovirus-associated were 164 TCR beta chains.

The primer mix had 60 Vbeta and 13 Jbeta primers. This table comes from immunoSEQ multiplex PCR, and its TCRdb copy is limited to in-frame clones, with some not included. The data show around 76,000 clones, with over 60% seen just once and around 16% held by the top ten. The sequenced material came from PBMCs. The TCR comes from a woman between 40 and 50 years old in good health and CMV-seropositive. V and J are TRBV27 and TRBJ2-7, with a possible D match to TRBD1 (6 bases). CDR3 in DNA: TGTGCCAGCAGTAACAGGGAATCAACCTACGAGCAGTACTTC. Its translation: CASSNRESTYEQYF.